One TCR beta chain is described in this entry. Its antigen is still unknown. The data stem from a study of T cells after yellow fever vaccination. Findings and caveats of the study: Shared CD4/CD8 clonotypes were a small share, likely from convergent recombination. Peak timing came faster in the weaker secondary response, day 5 versus 15.

5'RACE template switching added a universal primer site and UMIs to TCR cDNA. TCRdb reprocessed the 5' RACE reads via MiXCR and lists one record per CDR3 protein. The table lists around 610,000 distinct CDR3 sequences, 13% of them singletons. V dropped 0 bases and J dropped 10 bases, with 10 bases sitting between them. The CDR3 is 14 amino acids. Germline V gene data show CDR1 as ENHRY and CDR2 as SYGVKD. The receptor was isolated from a man younger than 40 who received the YFV17D yellow fever vaccine. V gene TRBV10-3 combines with J gene TRBJ1-6, with D unresolved. This sample comprised PBMCs, obtained on the day of the yellow fever booster vaccination. CDR3 sequence: CAISESEGISPLHF. CDR3 bases: TGTGCCATCAGTGAGTCCGAAGGGATATCACCCCTCCACTTT.